This TCR beta chain emerged from a study of Graves' ophthalmopathy and Graves' hyperthyroidism. Amplification of the TCR beta CDR3 regions used RNA transcripts (as template). First-round RT-PCR relied on HTBI primers, and a second-round multiplex PCR came next. TCRdb processed the multiplex PCR reads anew with MiXCR; each CDR3 protein has one entry. The repertoire consists of 650,000 to 800,000 distinct CDR3 sequences, with over 40% occurring once and the leading ten covering over 2.5%. The V end lost 0 bases, the J end lost 3 bases, and 9 bases lay between the germline ends. CDR3 length equals 14 residues. Germline loops: CDR1 SGHNT, CDR2 YYREEE (reference sequence).

The chain recombines TRBV5-4 with TRBJ2-5; TRBD1 might be the D (6 bases). The clonotype originates from an adult man with Graves' ophthalmopathy. Material for sequencing was peripheral blood. The CDR3 DNA follows: TGTGCCAGCAGCTTGGAGGACAGAGAAGAGACCCAGTACTTC. Its translation: CASSLEDREETQYF. The whole variable domain, filled in from reference TRBV5-4 and TRBJ2-5, reads ETGVTQSPTHLIKTRGQQVTLRCSSQSGHNTVSWYQQALGQGPQFIFQYYREEENGRGNFPPRFSGLQFPNYSSELNVNALELDDSALYLCASSLEDREETQYFGPGTRLLVL.